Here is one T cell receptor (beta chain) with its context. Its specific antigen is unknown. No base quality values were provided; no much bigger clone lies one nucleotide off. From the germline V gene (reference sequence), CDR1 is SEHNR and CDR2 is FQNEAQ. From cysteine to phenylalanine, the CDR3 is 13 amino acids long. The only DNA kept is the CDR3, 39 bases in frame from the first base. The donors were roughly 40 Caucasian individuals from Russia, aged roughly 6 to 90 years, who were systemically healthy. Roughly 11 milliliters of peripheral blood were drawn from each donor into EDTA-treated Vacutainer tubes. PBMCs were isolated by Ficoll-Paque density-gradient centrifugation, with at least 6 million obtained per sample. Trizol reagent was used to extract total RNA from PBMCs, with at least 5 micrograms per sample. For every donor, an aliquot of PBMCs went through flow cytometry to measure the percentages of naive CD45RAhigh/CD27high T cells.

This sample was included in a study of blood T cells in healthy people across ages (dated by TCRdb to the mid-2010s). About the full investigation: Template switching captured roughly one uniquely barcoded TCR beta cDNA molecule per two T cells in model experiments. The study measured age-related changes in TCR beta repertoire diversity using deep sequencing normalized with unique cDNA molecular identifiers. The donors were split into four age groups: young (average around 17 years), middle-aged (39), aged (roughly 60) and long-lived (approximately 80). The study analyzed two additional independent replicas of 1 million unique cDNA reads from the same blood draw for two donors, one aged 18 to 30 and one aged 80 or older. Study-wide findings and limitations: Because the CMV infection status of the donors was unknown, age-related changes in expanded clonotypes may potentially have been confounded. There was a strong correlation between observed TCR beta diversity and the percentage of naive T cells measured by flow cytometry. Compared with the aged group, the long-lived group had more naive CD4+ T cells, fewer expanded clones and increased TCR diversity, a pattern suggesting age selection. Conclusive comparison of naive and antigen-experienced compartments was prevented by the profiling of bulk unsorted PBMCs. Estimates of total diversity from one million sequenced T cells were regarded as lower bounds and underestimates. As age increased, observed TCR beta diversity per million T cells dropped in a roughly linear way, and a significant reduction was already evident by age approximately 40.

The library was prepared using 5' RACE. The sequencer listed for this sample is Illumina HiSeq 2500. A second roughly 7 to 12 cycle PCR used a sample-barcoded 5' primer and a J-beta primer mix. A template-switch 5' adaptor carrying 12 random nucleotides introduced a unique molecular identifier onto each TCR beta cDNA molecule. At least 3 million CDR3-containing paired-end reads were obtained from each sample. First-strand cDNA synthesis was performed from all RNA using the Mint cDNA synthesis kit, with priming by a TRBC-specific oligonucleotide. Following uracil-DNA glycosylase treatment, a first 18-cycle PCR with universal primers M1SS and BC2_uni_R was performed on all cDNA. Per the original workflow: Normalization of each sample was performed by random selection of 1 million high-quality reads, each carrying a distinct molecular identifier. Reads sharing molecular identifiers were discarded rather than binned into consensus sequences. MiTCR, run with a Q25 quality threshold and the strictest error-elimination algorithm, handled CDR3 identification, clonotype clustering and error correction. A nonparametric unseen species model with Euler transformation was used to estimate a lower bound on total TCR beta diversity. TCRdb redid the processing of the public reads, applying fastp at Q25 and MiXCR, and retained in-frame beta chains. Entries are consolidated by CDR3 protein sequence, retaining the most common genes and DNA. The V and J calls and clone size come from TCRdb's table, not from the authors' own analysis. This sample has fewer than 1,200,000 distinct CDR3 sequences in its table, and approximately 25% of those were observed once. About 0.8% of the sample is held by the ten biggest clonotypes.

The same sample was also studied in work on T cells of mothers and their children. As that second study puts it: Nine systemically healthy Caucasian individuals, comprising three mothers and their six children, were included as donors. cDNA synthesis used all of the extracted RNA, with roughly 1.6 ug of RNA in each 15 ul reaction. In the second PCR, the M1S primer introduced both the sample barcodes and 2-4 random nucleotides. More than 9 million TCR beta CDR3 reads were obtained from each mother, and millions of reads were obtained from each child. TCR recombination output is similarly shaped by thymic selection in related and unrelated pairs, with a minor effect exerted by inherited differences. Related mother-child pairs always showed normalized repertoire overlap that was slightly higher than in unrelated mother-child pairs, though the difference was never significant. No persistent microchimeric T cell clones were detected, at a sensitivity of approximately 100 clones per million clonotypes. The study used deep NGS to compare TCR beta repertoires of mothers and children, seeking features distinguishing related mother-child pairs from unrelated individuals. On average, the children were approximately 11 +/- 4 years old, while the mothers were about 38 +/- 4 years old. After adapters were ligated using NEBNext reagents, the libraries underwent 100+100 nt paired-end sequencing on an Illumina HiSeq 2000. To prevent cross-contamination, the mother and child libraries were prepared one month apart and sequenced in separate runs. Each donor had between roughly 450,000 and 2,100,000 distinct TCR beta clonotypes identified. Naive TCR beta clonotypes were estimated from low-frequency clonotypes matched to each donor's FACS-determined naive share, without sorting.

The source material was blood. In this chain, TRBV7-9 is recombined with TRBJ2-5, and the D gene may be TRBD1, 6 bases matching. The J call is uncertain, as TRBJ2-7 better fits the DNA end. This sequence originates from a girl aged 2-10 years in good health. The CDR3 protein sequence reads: CASSQGWGTEQYF. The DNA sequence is TGTGCCAGCAGCCAGGGGTGGGGGACCGAGCAGTACTTC.